The next 5 T cell receptor beta chains were all read from a single sample in a study of blood T cell repertoires in COVID-19. This table comes from immunoSEQ multiplex PCR, and its TCRdb copy is limited to in-frame clones, with some not included. This sample yields roughly 260,000 clones, of which approximately 89% are seen a single time; approximately 2.2% belongs to the top ten. The sample comprised peripheral blood. Receptors originate from a woman between 50 and 59 years old with acute or convalescent COVID-19.

V is TRBV18 and J is TRBJ1-5; D gene ambiguous. Germline V lookup: CDR1 KGHSH, CDR2 LQKENI. The ends were cut back, 0 bases at V and 5 bases at J, with 14 bases in the middle. CDR3 length equals 16 residues. DNA of the CDR3: TGTGCCAGCTCACCACCAAGCGGTAATCGGGATCAGCCCCAGCATTTT. The encoded protein is CASSPPSGNRDQPQHF.

The CDR3 sequence: CASSLLRVSGANVLTF. The CDR3 nucleotides read TGTGCCAGCAGTTTATTACGGGTTTCTGGGGCCAACGTCCTGACTTTC. The V gene is TRBV27, the J gene TRBJ2-6, with unresolved D. CDR3 size: 16 residues. The germline CDR1 and CDR2 sequences are MNHEY and SMNVEV (reference sequence). Trimming cost V 1 base and J 1 base, with 8 bases left between them.

The genes are TRBV19 and TRBJ1-2; 10 positions agree with TRBD1. Losses at the gene ends were 8 bases for V and 3 bases for J; bases not matched to a gene: 6. The germline V gene encodes CDR1 LNHDA and CDR2 SQIVND (reference sequence). The CDR3 has 14 amino acids. CDR3 DNA: TGTGCCAGTGCCCGGGACAGGGGCTACTATGGCTACACCTTC. Its translation is CASARDRGYYGYTF.

This chain uses TRBV28 with TRBJ1-1; D unresolved. Per germline, CDR1 MDHEN and CDR2 SYDVKM. V was shortened by 7 bases and J by 0 bases, with 9 bases between the two germline ends. The CDR3 is 13 amino acids. CDR3 region: CASKPGVNTEAFF. Here the CDR3 DNA reads TGTGCCAGCAAACCGGGAGTGAACACTGAAGCTTTCTTT. The variable domain in full, with the rest retrieved from reference TRBV28 and TRBJ1-1, is DVKVTQSSRYLVKRTGEKVFLECVQDMDHENMFWYRQDPGLGLRLIYFSYDVKMKEKGDIPEGYSVSREKKERFSLILESASTNQTSMYLCASKPGVNTEAFFGQGTRLTVV.

The chain recombines TRBV5-5 with TRBJ2-2; TRBD2 aligns across 8 bases. The CDR3 extends over 18 amino acids. V shed 4 bases and J 1 base; nucleotides not matched to a gene: 12. CDR1 and CDR2 from the germline V gene are SGHKS and YYEKEE (reference sequence). CDR3 protein: CASSRDVRLALNTGELFF. The CDR3 DNA is TGTGCCAGCAGCCGGGACGTAAGACTAGCGCTGAACACCGGGGAGCTGTTTTTT.